This TCR beta chain was found in a study of T cells after yellow fever vaccination. Study-level results: Most clones from primary vaccination were detected again post-booster (96% CD4, 88% CD8).

A 5'RACE template-switching step, the method used to make TCR cDNA, added a universal primer site and UMIs. MiXCR, run by TCRdb on the 5' RACE reads, gives a single entry per CDR3 protein. The sample records about 140,000 distinct CDR3 sequences, more than 6.5% being singletons. Per the germline V gene, CDR1 is SQVTM and CDR2 is ANQGSEA. The CDR3 has 15 residues. V was clipped by 7 bases and J by 6 bases; unmatched bases: 12. This clonotype was recorded at least ten times. The antigen is undetermined. The TCR was taken from a man aged 30-40 years who received the YFV17D yellow fever vaccine. The sequenced sample was CD4+ T cells sorted from PBMCs, obtained 10 days after the yellow fever booster vaccination. The chain links TRBV29-1 to TRBJ2-1; TRBD2 matches 10 bases. CDR3 in DNA: TGCAGCGCTGTTACCGCTAGCGGGGGAATCAATGAGCAGTTCTTC. Translation: CSAVTASGGINEQFF.